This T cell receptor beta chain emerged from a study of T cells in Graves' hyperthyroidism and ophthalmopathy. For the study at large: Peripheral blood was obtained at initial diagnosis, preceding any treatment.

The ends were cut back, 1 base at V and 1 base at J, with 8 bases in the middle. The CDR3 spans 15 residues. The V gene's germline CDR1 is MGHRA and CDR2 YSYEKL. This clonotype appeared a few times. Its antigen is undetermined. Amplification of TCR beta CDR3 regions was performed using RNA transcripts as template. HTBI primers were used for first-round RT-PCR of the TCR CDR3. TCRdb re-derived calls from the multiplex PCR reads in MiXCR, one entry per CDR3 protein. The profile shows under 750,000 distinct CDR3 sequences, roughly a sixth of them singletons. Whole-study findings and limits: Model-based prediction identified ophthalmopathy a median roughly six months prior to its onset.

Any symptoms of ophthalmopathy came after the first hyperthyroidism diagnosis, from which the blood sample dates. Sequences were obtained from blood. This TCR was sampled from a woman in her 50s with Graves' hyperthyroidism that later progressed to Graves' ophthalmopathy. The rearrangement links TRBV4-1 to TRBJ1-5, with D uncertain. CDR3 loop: CASSQGQRSNQPQHF. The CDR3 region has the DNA TGCGCCAGCAGCCAAGGTCAGAGGAGCAATCAGCCCCAGCATTTT.